The next 22 T cell receptor beta chains were all read from a single sample in a study of response to subunit inactivated influenza vaccine. TCRdb redid the calling of the RT-PCR reads with MiXCR, one entry per CDR3 protein. The repertoire holds over 450,000 distinct CDR3 sequences, with over 10% as singletons. The source was PBMCs from blood, collected roughly 47 days after vaccination. These TCRs come from a man between 45 and 60 years old who received an inactivated influenza vaccine.

CDR3 coding DNA: TGTGCCAGCAGCTTCAAGGGGCCGAACTTGAACACTGAAGCTTTCTTT. Translating gives CASSFKGPNLNTEAFF. This chain links TRBV9 with TRBJ1-1; tentatively, D is TRBD1 (5 bases). The CDR3 loop spans 16 amino acids. The V gene's germline CDR1 is SGDLS and CDR2 YYNGEE. The V and J ends lost 4 bases and 0 bases respectively, with 16 bases between them.

At least ten counts were recorded for this clonotype. The chain is built from TRBV5-6 and TRBJ2-1, with D perhaps matching TRBD1 (6 bases). The CDR3 spans 15 residues. The V gene's germline CDR1 is SGHDT and CDR2 YYEEEE. The germline V and J ends were trimmed by 4 bases and 0 bases, with 11 bases remaining between them. CDR3 nucleotide sequence: TGTGCCAGCAGCCCGGGACATCTCTCCTACAATGAGCAGTTCTTC. It codes for CASSPGHLSYNEQFF.

This clonotype was seen more than once but under ten times. The gene calls are TRBV12-3 or TRBV12-4 and TRBJ1-1; the D is unclear. The germline V and J ends were trimmed by 3 bases and 11 bases, with 13 bases remaining between them. The CDR3 totals 12 residues. Here the CDR3 reads CASSLNRGSAFF. The CDR3 coding sequence is TGTGCCAGCAGTTTGAATCGGGGTTCCGCTTTCTTT.

This clonotype has only a few counts. The chain joins TRBV24-1 to TRBJ2-2; 9 bases line up with TRBD1. There are 13 residues in the CDR3. The germline gives CDR1 KGHDR, CDR2 SFDVKD. The trim removed 7 bases at V and 7 bases at J, leaving 3 bases unmatched. The CDR3 DNA sequence: TGTGCCACCAGACAGGGGGCTGGCGGGGAGCTGTTTTTT. Its protein product is CATRQGAGGELFF.

This clonotype was recorded at least ten times. The chain has TRBV12-3 or TRBV12-4 and TRBJ2-1, with no clear D. V lost 6 bases and J lost 4, with 10 bases in between. CDR3 length: 13 residues. The CDR3 bases are TGTGCCAGCAGCCTTAGCCAATACAATGAGCAGTTCTTC. Translating gives CASSLSQYNEQFF.

This clonotype has a handful of counts. This chain connects TRBV20-1 to TRBJ2-5; no reliable D call. The germline V gene encodes CDR1 DFQATT and CDR2 SNEGSKA (reference sequence). The CDR3 covers 10 residues. With 5 bases removed from V and 0 bases from J, the gap between germline ends came to 1 base. CDR3 sequence (DNA): TGCAGTGCTCACCAAGAGACCCAGTACTTC. Translation: CSAHQETQYF.

V is TRBV29-1 and J is TRBJ1-2, with TRBD1 matching over 9 bases. Per germline, CDR1 SQVTM and CDR2 ANQGSEA. The CDR3 totals 13 residues. The V segment lost 6 bases and the J segment 8 bases; nucleotides outside the gene matches: 10. This CDR3 reads CSVDRGGVRGYTF. CDR3 sequence (DNA): TGCAGCGTCGACAGGGGGGGGGTTCGCGGCTACACCTTC. Full variable domain (rest looked up from reference TRBV29-1 and TRBJ1-2): SAVISQKPSRDICQRGTSLTIQCQVDSQVTMMFWYRQQPGQSLTLIATANQGSEATYESGFVIDKFPISRPNLTFSTLTVSNMSPEDSSIYLCSVDRGGVRGYTFGSGTRLTVV.

In this sample, this clonotype turned up a few times. The rearrangement joins TRBV12-3 or TRBV12-4 to TRBJ2-7; 8 bases fit TRBD2. V trimming: 3 bases; J trimming: 6 bases; junction bases outside the gene matches: 10. The CDR3 consists of 15 residues. The DNA for the CDR3 is TGTGCCAGCAGTTTTACCGCGGACGGGAGGGTCGAGCAGTACTTC. Amino acids: CASSFTADGRVEQYF.

This clonotype was observed a handful of times. V gene TRBV5-1 combines with J gene TRBJ2-1; 9 bases agree with TRBD2. This CDR3 contains 17 residues. The V segment lost 0 bases and the J segment 3 bases; nucleotides outside the gene matches: 7. Per germline, CDR1 SGHRS and CDR2 YFSETQ. The DNA of the CDR3 is TGCGCCAGCAGCTTGGAAGGTAGCGGGGGCGGCTACAATGAGCAGTTCTTC. Its protein product is CASSLEGSGGGYNEQFF.

This rearrangement joins TRBV3-1 to TRBJ2-1; D is perhaps TRBD2 (6 bases). Trimming shortened V by 0 bases and J by 12 bases, and 9 bases separated the two germline ends. The CDR3 consists of 12 residues. Germline CDR1 and CDR2: LGHDT and YNNKEL (reference sequence). DNA of the CDR3: TGTGCCAGCAGCCAAGAACCCGGGGGGCAGTTCTTC. This sequence encodes CASSQEPGGQFF.

A few counts support this clonotype. The chain uses TRBV5-1 and TRBJ1-1; D is unresolved. The ends were cut back, 4 bases at V and 0 bases at J, with 13 bases in the middle. Per the germline V gene, CDR1 is SGHRS and CDR2 is YFSETQ. This CDR3 spans 15 amino acids. CDR3 sequence (DNA): TGCGCCAGCAGCGCTCGACCTGAATTGAACACTGAAGCTTTCTTT. It is translated as CASSARPELNTEAFF.

This clonotype has a count of ten or more. This rearrangement joins TRBV5-1 to TRBJ2-5; 10 nucleotides match TRBD2. The V gene end was trimmed by 7 bases and the J gene end by 2 bases; junction bases not matched to a gene: 8. There are 15 residues in the CDR3. In germline, CDR1 is SGHRS, CDR2 YFSETQ. CDR3 residues: CASGRLAGAQETQYF. DNA of the CDR3: TGCGCCAGCGGTCGACTAGCGGGTGCACAAGAGACCCAGTACTTC.

This chain connects TRBV7-6 to TRBJ2-2; D tentatively fits TRBD1 or TRBD2 (5 bases each). Trimming removed 2 bases from V and 7 bases from J, with 14 bases in between. Germline assignment: CDR1 SGHVS and CDR2 FNYEAQ. This CDR3 comprises 15 residues. The CDR3 reads CASSLIPGRGGELFF. CDR3 nucleotide sequence: TGTGCCAGCAGCTTAATTCCGGGGCGCGGCGGGGAGCTGTTTTTT.

This chain joins TRBV19 and TRBJ2-2; the match to TRBD1 covers 9 bases. There are 14 residues in the CDR3. The germline V gene has CDR1 LNHDA and CDR2 SQIVND (reference sequence). The V segment lost 10 bases and the J segment 6 bases; nucleotides outside the gene matches: 9. As DNA, the CDR3 is TGTGCCACTTCACGGACAGGGGTCCCCGGGGAGCTGTTTTTT. Its translation: CATSRTGVPGELFF. The variable domain in full, with the rest retrieved from reference TRBV19 and TRBJ2-2, is DGGITQSPKYLFRKEGQNVTLSCEQNLNHDAMYWYRQDPGQGLRLIYYSQIVNDFQKGDIAEGYSVSREKKESFPLTVTSAQKNPTAFYLCATSRTGVPGELFFGEGSRLTVL.

In this sample, this clonotype turned up a few times. The chain combines TRBV7-2 with TRBJ2-2; D may be TRBD1 (5 bases). The germline V and J ends were trimmed by 5 bases and 3 bases, with 10 bases remaining between them. CDR1 is SGHTA and CDR2 is FQGNSA in the germline V gene. The CDR3 runs 14 residues. The CDR3 is CASSVQGYTGELFF. The CDR3 DNA reads as TGTGCCAGCAGCGTTCAGGGTTACACCGGGGAGCTGTTTTTT.

Only a few counts were recorded for this clonotype. This chain uses TRBV2 with TRBJ1-1, with D maybe TRBD1 (5 bases). Per the germline V gene, CDR1 is SNHLY and CDR2 is FYNNEI. The length of the CDR3 is 18 residues. Trimming shortened V by 7 bases and J by 4 bases, and 28 bases separated the two germline ends. The CDR3 DNA follows: TGTGCCAGCACAACCACCAAAGGGTTTGGGGCGCCGGTCACTGAAGCTTTCTTT. It yields the protein CASTTTKGFGAPVTEAFF.

This clonotype was seen a handful of times. The chain links TRBV12-3 or TRBV12-4 to TRBJ2-5; the D gene is possibly TRBD2 (6 bases). Deletions cut 6 bases from V and 2 bases from J, with 16 bases between. The CDR3 length is 15 residues. CDR3 protein: CASSPSGAGQETQYF. Here the CDR3 DNA reads TGTGCCAGCAGCCCCAGTGGGGCGGGGCAAGAGACCCAGTACTTC.

This clonotype was recorded at least ten times. The chain has TRBV5-8 and TRBJ2-3, with TRBD2 matching over 9 bases. Trimming took 0 bases from V and 4 from J; bases not matched to a gene: 6. CDR1 is SGHTS and CDR2 is YDEGEE in the germline V gene. The CDR3 is made up of 16 amino acids. The CDR3 nucleotides read TGTGCCAGCAGCTTGGGGAGCAGCGGGGGGTCAGATACGCAGTATTTT. It is translated as CASSLGSSGGSDTQYF.

This clonotype came up a few times. The genes are TRBV7-2 and TRBJ2-7; weak D call: TRBD2 (5 bases). V was pared by 5 bases and J by 2 bases, with 13 bases between. Germline V CDR1 and CDR2: SGHTA, FQGNSA. There are 14 residues in the CDR3. The CDR3 coding sequence is TGTGCCAGCAGCCCTGGACCACTAGCCTACGAGCAGTACTTC. It yields the protein CASSPGPLAYEQYF.

The chain carries TRBV6-1 and TRBJ2-3, with D uncertain. Germline V gene lookup returns CDR1 MNHNS and CDR2 SASEGT. The length of the CDR3 is 13 residues. V shed 6 bases and J shed 3 bases, with 10 bases lying between them. The CDR3 region is CASRAGGTDTQYF. The CDR3 nucleotides are TGTGCCAGCAGAGCCGGTGGTACAGATACGCAGTATTTT.

This chain joins TRBV15 and TRBJ1-4, with unresolved D. Germline lookup yields CDR1 LNHNV and CDR2 YYDKDF (reference sequence). The V and J ends lost 2 bases and 7 bases respectively, with 8 bases between them. There are 13 residues in the CDR3. CDR3: CATSRPQSEKLFF. In DNA form, the CDR3 reads TGTGCCACCAGCAGACCCCAAAGTGAAAAACTGTTTTTT.

This clonotype was seen a handful of times. CDR3 residues: CASSRTGDYGYTF. The CDR3, as DNA: TGTGCCAGCAGCAGAACAGGGGACTATGGCTACACCTTC. The chain joins TRBV5-4 to TRBJ1-2; TRBD1 matches 7 bases. Germline assignment: CDR1 SGHNT and CDR2 YYREEE (reference sequence). The CDR3 spans 13 residues. With 4 bases clipped from V and 3 bases from J, the junction kept 3 bases outside the gene matches.